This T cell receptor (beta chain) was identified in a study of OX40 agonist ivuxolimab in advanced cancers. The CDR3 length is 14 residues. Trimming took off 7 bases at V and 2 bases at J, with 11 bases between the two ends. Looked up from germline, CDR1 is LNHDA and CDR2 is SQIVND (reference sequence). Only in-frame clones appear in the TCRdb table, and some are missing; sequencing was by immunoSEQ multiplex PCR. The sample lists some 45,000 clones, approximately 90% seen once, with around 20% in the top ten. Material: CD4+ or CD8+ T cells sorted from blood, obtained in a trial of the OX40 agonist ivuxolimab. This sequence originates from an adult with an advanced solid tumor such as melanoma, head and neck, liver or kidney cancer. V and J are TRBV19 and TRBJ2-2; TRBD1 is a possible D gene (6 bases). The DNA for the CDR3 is TGTGCCAGTACCCTAGGGGGTAACACCGGGGAGCTGTTTTTT. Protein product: CASTLGGNTGELFF.